This TCR beta chain was recorded in a study of T-cell reconstitution after alpha-beta-depleted transplantation in children (TCRdb year 2016). Concerning the study at large: The study quantitatively tracked T-cell immune reconstitution after TCRalphabeta/CD19-depleted allogeneic hematopoietic cell transplantation in children using TCR repertoire profiling.

This clonotype has at least ten counts. Its specific antigen is unknown. No base quality information exists; no much larger clone differs at one position. This sample's treatment or condition label indicates: allogeneic hematopoietic cell transplantation with graft depleted of TCRalphabeta T cells and CD19 B cells. Transplant recipients were children who received TCRalphabeta/CD19-depleted allogeneic hematopoietic cell grafts. The library was obtained by PCR. TCRdb records Illumina HiSeq 2500 as the sequencer. To normalize quantification of the TCRbeta repertoire, the TCR libraries were built with molecular barcoding that relied on unique molecular identifiers. TCRdb reanalyzed the raw reads on its own, using fastp at Q25 for trimming and MiXCR for clone calling, and kept in-frame beta chains. A single entry per CDR3 protein holds the most common genes and DNA from its merged rows. In this sample the table shows around 190,000 distinct CDR3 sequences, about 7% of which occur a single time. 5.5% to 6.5% of the sample lies in the top ten.

Overall study outcomes, separate from this receptor: About two months after transplant, the apparently early recovery of alphabetaT-cell counts reportedly depended on just several hundred clones that had expanded rapidly and came from non-depleted graft cells. The high TCRbeta diversity at day 60 in some patients was ascribed to recipient T cells and intrathymic progenitors that had survived conditioning. Over subsequent months, a decline in hyperexpanded clone frequencies was noted, and after one year, T-cell counts and TCRbeta diversity were mostly ascribed to newly produced T cells.

The CDR1 and CDR2 encoded by the germline V gene (reference sequence) are DFQATT and SNEGSKA. The CDR3 contains 11 residues, cysteine and phenylalanine counted. CDR3 DNA only is kept here, 33 bases in frame from base 1. V is cut by 5 bases and J by 11 bases, and the space between the germline ends is 15 bases. Specimen: PBMCs, collected before TCRalphabeta/CD19-depleted stem cell transplant. The receptor was isolated from a boy between 2 and 10 years old with acute lymphoblastic leukemia, due to receive a stem cell transplant. The V gene is TRBV20-1 and the J gene is TRBJ1-1, with the D gene not clear enough to name. The DNA reads as follows: TGCAGTGCTGAGCCAAGGGTTGGGGCTTTCTTT. The encoded protein is CSAEPRVGAFF.